This T cell receptor beta chain was sequenced during a study of vaccination and CD4 T cells after COVID-19 (dated by TCRdb to between 2020 and 2023). Looking at the study overall: Convalescent patients had a positive SARS-CoV-2 result on nasal swab PCR, and of these patients, several had mild disease and one had severe disease. Six males and four females were included in the convalescent cohort, with two Hispanic individuals, seven Caucasians, two Asians and one multiracial person represented. Participants got two doses of the Pfizer-BioNTech BNT162b2 vaccine (n=8) or two doses of the Moderna mRNA-1273 vaccine (n=2). Post-COVID blood samples were collected from convalescent patients a median of approximately 93 days after diagnosis, with a range of about 30 to 161 days. Post-vaccine blood samples were collected a median of approximately 77 days after the second vaccine dose, ranging from roughly 13 to 241 days. The cultures were stimulated with overlapping spike peptide pools from SARS-CoV-2 and from the common cold coronaviruses HCoV-NL63, HCoV-OC43 and HCoV-229E. In control cultures, a CEFX viral epitope pool was used as positive control, an HIV-1 Nef peptide pool was used as negative control, or no peptide was added. The spike-specific CD4+ TCR repertoire was compared before and after mRNA vaccination in 10 to 11 COVID-19 convalescent patients and a handful of infection-naive healthy vaccine recipients.

General conclusions and limits of the study: The median number of SARS-CoV-2-reactive clonotypes rose from 20 to 25 after infection to about 40 after vaccination, but the change was not significant. Only a relatively small number of convalescent patients were included in the study, and early timepoints following natural infection were not analyzed. Among the post-vaccine SARS-CoV-2-reactive clones in convalescent patients, a median approximately 86% showed up only after vaccination, which suggests vaccine-specific priming. In convalescent patients, nearly all vaccine-specific clones (304 of 307) were found to be mono-reactive for SARS-CoV-2 spike rather than cross-reactive with common cold coronaviruses.

The method was PCR. DNA from cultured CD4+ T cells underwent TCR sequencing with the Oncomine TCR Beta short-read assay at the Johns Hopkins FTIC core. The QIAamp micro DNA kit was used to extract genomic DNA from the cultured CD4+ T cells. Oncomine TCR Beta libraries made from cultured CD4+ T cells were pooled using unique dual indexes and sequenced on an Illumina iSeq 100. The original methods were these. Non-productive sequences were filtered out, and CDR3s that did not start with C, did not end with F or W, or were shorter than 7 amino acids were discarded. Antigen-specific clonotypes were identified with the MANAFEST web application by comparing peptide-stimulated wells with reference and other culture wells. To be called positive, a clone needed an FDR below 0.05, an odds ratio above 5, and a productive frequency above 0.1% in at least two of three replicate wells. Clonotypes that were significantly expanded in both SARS-CoV-2 spike wells and at least one common cold coronavirus spike condition were defined as cross-reactive. Levenshtein distances (stringdist) and unrooted phylogenetic trees (ape) in R version 3.6.1 were used to assess CDR3 homology. The public reads were reprocessed in TCRdb via fastp at Q25 and MiXCR, keeping in-frame beta chains. Rows are unified per CDR3 protein, each entry keeping the most common DNA and genes. In this record, the V and J calls reflect TCRdb's handling and not the investigators' own analysis. For this sample the table gives roughly 18,000 distinct CDR3 sequences, of which around two fifths were detected only once. The top ten hold roughly 14% of the sample.

Based on the germline V gene, the CDR1 and CDR2 sequences are SNHLY and FYNNEI. CDR3 length: 13 amino acids, cysteine to phenylalanine. CDR3 DNA only is kept here, 39 bases in frame from base 1. V gives up 5 bases and J gives up 4 bases, and the segment between their germline ends measures 11 bases. The treatment or condition label on this specimen signifies: approximately nine-day PBMC culture with coronavirus spike peptide pools or control peptides (ViraFEST assay). The study used the ViraFEST assay, which expanded antigen-specific T cells with peptide pools and then identified expanded clonotypes by TCR sequencing. The convalescent patients' positive SARS-CoV-2 PCR tests were from March to December 2020, which was before the Alpha, Beta and Delta variants emerged in the United States. PBMCs were cultured at 1.5 million to 2.5 million per well in IMDM supplemented with around 5.5% human AB serum and 9 to 10 IU/ml IL-2, with about 10 ug/ml peptide pools added. Half of the culture medium was replaced with fresh IL-2-containing medium on days 3 and 7. After roughly nine days of culture, CD4+ T cells were isolated by negative selection using the EasySep CD4+ T cell isolation kit. Ficoll-Paque Plus gradient centrifugation was used to isolate PBMCs from whole blood, and the isolated PBMCs were then either used fresh or cryopreserved at -140C. Culture conditions were generally each tested in triplicate wells.

This clonotype was picked up a small number of times. No antigen is known for it. No base-level quality is on record; no much larger clone is a single base apart. The sequenced sample consisted of CD4+ T cells from blood, cultured in vitro. The V and J segments used are TRBV2 and TRBJ1-1, with a tentative D gene TRBD1 over 5 matching bases. This receptor was obtained from a human donor who had recovered from COVID-19. The DNA sequence is given as TGTGCCAGCAGTTTAGACAGAGCCACTGAAGCTTTCTTT. Its protein product is CASSLDRATEAFF.